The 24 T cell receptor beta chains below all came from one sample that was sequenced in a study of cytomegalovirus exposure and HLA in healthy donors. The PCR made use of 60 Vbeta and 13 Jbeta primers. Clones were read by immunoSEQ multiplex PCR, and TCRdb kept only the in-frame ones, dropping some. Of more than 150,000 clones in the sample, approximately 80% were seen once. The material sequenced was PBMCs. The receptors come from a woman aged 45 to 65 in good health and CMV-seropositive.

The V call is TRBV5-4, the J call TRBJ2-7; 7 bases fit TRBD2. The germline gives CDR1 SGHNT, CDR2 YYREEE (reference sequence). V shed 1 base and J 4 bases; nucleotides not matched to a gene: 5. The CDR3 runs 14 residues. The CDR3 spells CASSLSGGGYEQYF. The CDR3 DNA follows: TGTGCCAGCAGCTTGTCAGGCGGGGGATACGAGCAGTACTTC.

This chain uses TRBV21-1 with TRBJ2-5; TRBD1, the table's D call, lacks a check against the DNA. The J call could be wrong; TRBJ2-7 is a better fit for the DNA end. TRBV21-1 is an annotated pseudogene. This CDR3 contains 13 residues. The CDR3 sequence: CASPTGRGYEQYF. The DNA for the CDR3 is TGTGCCAGCCCGACAGGGCGAGGCTACGAGCAGTACTTC.

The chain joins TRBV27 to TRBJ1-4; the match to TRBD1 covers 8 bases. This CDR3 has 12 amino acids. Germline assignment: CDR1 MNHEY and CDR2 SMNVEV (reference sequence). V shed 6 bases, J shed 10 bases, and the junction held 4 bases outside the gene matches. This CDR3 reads CASRDRAGKLFF. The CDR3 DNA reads TGTGCCAGCAGGGACAGGGCAGGAAAACTGTTTTTT.

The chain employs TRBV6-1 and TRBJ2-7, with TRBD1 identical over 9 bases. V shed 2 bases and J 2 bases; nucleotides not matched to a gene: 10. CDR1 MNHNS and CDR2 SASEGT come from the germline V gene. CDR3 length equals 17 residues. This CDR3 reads CASSEFFGTGNPYEQYF. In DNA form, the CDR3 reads TGTGCCAGCAGTGAATTTTTCGGGACAGGGAACCCCTACGAGCAGTACTTC.

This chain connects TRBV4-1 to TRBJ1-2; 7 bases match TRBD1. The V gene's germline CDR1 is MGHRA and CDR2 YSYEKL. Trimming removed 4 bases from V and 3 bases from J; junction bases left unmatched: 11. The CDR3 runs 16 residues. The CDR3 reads CASSLSGTEMDYGYTF. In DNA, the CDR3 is TGCGCCAGCAGCCTATCCGGGACAGAGATGGACTATGGCTACACCTTC.

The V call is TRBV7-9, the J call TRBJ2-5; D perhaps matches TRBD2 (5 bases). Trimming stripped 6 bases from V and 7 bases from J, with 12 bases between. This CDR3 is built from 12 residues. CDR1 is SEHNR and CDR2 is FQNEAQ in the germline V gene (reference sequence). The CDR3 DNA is TGTGCCAGCAGGCGAGGGTCCGGGACCCAGTACTTC. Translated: CASRRGSGTQYF.

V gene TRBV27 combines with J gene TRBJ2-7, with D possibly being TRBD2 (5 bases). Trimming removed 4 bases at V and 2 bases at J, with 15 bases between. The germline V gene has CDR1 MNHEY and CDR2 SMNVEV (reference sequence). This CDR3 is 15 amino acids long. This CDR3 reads CASSSGSLGAYEQYF. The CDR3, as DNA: TGTGCCAGCAGTTCTGGCAGTCTCGGGGCCTACGAGCAGTACTTC.

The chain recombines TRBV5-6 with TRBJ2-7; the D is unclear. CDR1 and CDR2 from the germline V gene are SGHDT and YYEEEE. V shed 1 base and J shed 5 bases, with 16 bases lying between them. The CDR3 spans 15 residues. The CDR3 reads CASSLYGPLRHEQYF. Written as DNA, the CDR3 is TGTGCCAGCAGCTTGTACGGCCCCCTGAGGCACGAGCAGTACTTC. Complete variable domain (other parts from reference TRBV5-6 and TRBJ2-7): DAGVTQSPTHLIKTRGQQVTLRCSPKSGHDTVSWYQQALGQGPQFIFQYYEEEERQRGNFPDRFSGHQFPNYSSELNVNALLLGDSALYLCASSLYGPLRHEQYFGPGTRLTVT.

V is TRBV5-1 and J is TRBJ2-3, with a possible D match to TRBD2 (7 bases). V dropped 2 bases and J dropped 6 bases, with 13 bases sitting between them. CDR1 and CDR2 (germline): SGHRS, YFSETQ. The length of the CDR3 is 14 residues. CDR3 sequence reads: CASSLGGGSDTQYF. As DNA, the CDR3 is TGCGCCAGCAGCTTAGGGGGGGGATCGGATACGCAGTATTTT.

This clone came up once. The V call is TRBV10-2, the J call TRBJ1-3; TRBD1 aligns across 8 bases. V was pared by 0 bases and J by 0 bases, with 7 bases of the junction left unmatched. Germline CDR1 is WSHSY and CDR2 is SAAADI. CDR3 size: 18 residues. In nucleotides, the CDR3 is TGCGCCAGCAGTGAGTCTCGTGGCAGGGGGCTCTCTGGAAACACCATATATTTT. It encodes CASSESRGRGLSGNTIYF.

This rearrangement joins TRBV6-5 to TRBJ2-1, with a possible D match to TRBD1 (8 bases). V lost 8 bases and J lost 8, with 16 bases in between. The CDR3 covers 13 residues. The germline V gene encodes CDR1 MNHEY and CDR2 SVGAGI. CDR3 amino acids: CASQQGGGDEQFF. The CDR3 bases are TGTGCCAGCCAACAGGGGGGAGGGGATGAGCAGTTCTTC.

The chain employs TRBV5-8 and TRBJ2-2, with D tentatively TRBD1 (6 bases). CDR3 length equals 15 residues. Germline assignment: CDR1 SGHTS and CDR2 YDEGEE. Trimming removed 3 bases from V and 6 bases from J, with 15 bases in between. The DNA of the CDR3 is TGTGCCAGCAGCTGGACAAGCTACAGGGCCGGGGAGCTGTTTTTT. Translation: CASSWTSYRAGELFF.

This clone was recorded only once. The CDR3 nucleotides read TGTGCCAGCAGTTCCGACAGGCTAGATTCACCCCTCCACTTT. Translating gives CASSSDRLDSPLHF. The chain has TRBV6-5 and TRBJ1-6; possibly TRBD1 for D (6 bases). The V and J ends lost 4 bases and 8 bases respectively, with 12 bases between them. CDR1 is MNHEY and CDR2 is SVGAGI in the germline V gene. This CDR3 has 14 amino acids.

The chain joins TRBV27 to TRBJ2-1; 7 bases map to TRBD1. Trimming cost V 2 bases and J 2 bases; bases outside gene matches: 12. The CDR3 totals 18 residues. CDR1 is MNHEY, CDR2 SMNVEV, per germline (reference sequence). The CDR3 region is CASSLRTGTAYTYNEQFF. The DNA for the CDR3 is TGTGCCAGCAGTTTACGAACCGGGACAGCCTACACCTACAATGAGCAGTTCTTC.

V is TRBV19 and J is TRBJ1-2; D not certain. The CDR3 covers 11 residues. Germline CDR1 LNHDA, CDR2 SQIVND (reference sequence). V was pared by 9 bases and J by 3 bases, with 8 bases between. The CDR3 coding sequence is TGTGCCAGCCACACACACTATGGCTACACCTTC. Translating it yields CASHTHYGYTF.

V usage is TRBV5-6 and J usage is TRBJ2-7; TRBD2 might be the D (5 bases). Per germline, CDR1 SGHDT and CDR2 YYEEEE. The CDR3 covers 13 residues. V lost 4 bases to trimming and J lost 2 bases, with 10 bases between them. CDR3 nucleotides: TGTGCCAGCAGCCCCGGGGAGACCTACGAGCAGTACTTC. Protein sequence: CASSPGETYEQYF.

The CDR3 sequence: CASSPAAHSGTGELFF. The CDR3 DNA is TGCGCCAGCAGCCCGGCCGCCCATAGCGGCACCGGGGAGCTGTTTTTT. This chain uses TRBV5-1 with TRBJ2-2, with D perhaps TRBD2 (6 bases). Germline values: CDR1 SGHRS, CDR2 YFSETQ. Trimming took off 4 bases at V and 4 bases at J, with 17 bases between the two ends. The CDR3 length is 16 residues.

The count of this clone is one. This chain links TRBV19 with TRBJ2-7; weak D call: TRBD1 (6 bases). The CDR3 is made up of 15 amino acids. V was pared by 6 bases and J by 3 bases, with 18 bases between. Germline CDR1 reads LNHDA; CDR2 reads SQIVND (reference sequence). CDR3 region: CASRYRDTNDYEQYF. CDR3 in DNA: TGTGCCAGTAGATACCGGGACACGAACGACTACGAGCAGTACTTC.

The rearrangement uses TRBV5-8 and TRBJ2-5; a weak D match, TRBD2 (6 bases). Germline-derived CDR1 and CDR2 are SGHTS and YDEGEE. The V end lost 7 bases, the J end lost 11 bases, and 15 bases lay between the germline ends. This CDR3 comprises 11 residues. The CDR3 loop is CASGISREQYF. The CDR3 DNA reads TGTGCCAGCGGGATTAGCCGGGAGCAGTACTTC. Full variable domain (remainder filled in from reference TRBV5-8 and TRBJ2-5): EAGVTQSPTHLIKTRGQQATLRCSPISGHTSVYWYQQALGLGLQFLLWYDEGEERNRGNFPPRFSGRQFPNYSSELNVNALELEDSALYLCASGISREQYFGPGTRLLVL.

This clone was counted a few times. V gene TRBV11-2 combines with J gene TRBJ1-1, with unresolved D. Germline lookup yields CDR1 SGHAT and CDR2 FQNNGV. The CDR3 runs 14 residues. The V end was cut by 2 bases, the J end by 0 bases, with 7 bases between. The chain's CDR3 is CASSLSLMNTEAFF. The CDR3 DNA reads TGTGCCAGCAGCTTAAGCCTAATGAACACTGAAGCTTTCTTT.

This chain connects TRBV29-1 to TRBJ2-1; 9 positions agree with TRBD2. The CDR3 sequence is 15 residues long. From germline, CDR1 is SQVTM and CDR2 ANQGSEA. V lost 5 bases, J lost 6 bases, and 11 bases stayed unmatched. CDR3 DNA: TGCAGCGTTACGGCGGGAGCGGGGGGTAGCAATGAGCAGTTCTTC. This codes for CSVTAGAGGSNEQFF.

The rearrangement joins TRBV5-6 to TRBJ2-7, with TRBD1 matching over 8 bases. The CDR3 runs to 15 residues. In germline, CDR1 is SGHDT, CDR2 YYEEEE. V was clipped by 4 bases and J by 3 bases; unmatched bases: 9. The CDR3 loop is CASSLRGRPLYEQYF. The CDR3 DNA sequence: TGTGCCAGCAGCCTCAGGGGGCGACCCCTCTACGAGCAGTACTTC.

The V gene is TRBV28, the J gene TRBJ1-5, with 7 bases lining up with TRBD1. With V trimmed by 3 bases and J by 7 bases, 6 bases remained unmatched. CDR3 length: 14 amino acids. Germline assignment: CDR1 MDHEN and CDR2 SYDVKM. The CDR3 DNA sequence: TGTGCCAGCAGTTTCTGGACAGGAGGACAGCCCCAGCATTTT. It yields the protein CASSFWTGGQPQHF.

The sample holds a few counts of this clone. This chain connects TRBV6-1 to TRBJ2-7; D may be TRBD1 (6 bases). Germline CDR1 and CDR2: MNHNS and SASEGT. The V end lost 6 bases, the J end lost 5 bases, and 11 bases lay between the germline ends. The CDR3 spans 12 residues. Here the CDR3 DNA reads TGTGCCAGCAGGGACAGTTCCCACGAGCAGTACTTC. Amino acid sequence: CASRDSSHEQYF.